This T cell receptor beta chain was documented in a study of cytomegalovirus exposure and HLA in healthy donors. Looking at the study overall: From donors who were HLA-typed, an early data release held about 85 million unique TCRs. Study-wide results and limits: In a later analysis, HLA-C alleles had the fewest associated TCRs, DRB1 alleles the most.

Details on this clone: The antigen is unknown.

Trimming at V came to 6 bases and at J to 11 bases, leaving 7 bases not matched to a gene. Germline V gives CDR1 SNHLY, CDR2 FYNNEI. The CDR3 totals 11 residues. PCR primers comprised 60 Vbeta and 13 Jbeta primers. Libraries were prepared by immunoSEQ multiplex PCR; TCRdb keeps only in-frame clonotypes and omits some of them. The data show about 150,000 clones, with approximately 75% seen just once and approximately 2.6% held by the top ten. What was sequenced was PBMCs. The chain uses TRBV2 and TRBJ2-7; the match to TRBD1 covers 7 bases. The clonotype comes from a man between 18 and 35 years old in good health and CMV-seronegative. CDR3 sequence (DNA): TGTGCCAGCAGGGTCGACAGGGAAGAGTACTTC. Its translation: CASRVDREEYF.